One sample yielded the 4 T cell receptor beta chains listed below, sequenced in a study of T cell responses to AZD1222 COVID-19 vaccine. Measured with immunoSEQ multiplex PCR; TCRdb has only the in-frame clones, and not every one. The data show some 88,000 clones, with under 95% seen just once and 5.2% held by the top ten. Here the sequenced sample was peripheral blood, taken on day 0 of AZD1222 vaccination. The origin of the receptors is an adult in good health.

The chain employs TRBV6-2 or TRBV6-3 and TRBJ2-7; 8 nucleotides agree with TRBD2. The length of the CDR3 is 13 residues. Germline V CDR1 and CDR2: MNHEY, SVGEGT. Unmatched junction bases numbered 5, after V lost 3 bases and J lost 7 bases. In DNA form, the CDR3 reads TGTGCCAGCAGTTATGCGGGAGGTGGGGAGCAGTACTTC. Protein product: CASSYAGGGEQYF.

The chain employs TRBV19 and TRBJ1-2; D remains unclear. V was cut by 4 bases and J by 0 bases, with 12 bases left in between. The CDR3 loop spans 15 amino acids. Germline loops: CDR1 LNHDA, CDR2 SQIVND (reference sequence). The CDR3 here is CASSTPPATNYGYTF. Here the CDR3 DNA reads TGTGCCAGTAGTACCCCTCCGGCAACTAACTATGGCTACACCTTC.

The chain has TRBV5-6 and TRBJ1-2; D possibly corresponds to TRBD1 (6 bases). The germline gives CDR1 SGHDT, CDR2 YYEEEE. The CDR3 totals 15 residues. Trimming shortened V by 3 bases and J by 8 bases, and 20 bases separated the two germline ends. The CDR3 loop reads CASSSNRAGAKGYTF. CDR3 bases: TGTGCCAGCAGCTCCAACAGGGCTGGCGCGAAGGGCTACACCTTC.

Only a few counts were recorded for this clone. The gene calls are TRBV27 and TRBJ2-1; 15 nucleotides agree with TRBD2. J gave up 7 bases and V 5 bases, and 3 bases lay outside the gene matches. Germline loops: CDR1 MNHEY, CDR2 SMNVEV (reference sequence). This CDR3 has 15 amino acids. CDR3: CASSPGTSGRNEQFF. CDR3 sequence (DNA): TGTGCCAGCAGTCCCGGGACTAGCGGGAGGAATGAGCAGTTCTTC.